The 31 T cell receptor beta chains listed next were all sequenced from one sample in a study of cytomegalovirus exposure and HLA in healthy donors. Primers included in the PCR were 60 Vbeta and 13 Jbeta primers. Profiled with immunoSEQ multiplex PCR; TCRdb holds only in-frame clones, not every one. The table shows over 85,000 clones, with roughly three quarters occurring only once. Sequences were obtained from PBMCs. Source of these receptors: a male donor in good health and CMV-seropositive.

The chain's CDR3 is CASSEGTSRQETQYF. Written as DNA, the CDR3 is TGTGCCAGCAGCGAGGGGACATCTAGGCAAGAGACCCAGTACTTC. The chain uses TRBV5-4 and TRBJ2-5; D is perhaps TRBD1 (6 bases). CDR1 and CDR2 (germline): SGHNT, YYREEE (reference sequence). The CDR3 covers 15 residues. V lost 4 bases to trimming and J lost 2 bases, with 15 bases between them.

The genes are TRBV7-9 and TRBJ1-4, with D unresolved. Germline V gene sequence: CDR1 SEHNR, CDR2 FQNEAQ (reference sequence). Trimming cost V 0 bases and J 7 bases, with 12 bases left between them. The CDR3 covers 15 residues. The CDR3: CASSLAGGGVEKLFF. The CDR3, as DNA: TGTGCCAGCAGCTTAGCTGGAGGTGGGGTTGAAAAACTGTTTTTT.

The chain carries TRBV5-4 and TRBJ2-7; possibly TRBD2 for D (6 bases). The CDR3 runs 15 residues. Germline loops: CDR1 SGHNT, CDR2 YYREEE (reference sequence). V shed 4 bases and J shed 4 bases, with 18 bases lying between them. The CDR3 region is CASSPGGTRTYEQYF. CDR3 DNA: TGTGCCAGCAGCCCAGGAGGGACGCGCACTTACGAGCAGTACTTC. Drawing the rest from reference TRBV5-4 and TRBJ2-7, the complete variable domain is ETGVTQSPTHLIKTRGQQVTLRCSSQSGHNTVSWYQQALGQGPQFIFQYYREEENGRGNFPPRFSGLQFPNYSSELNVNALELDDSALYLCASSPGGTRTYEQYFGPGTRLTVT.

This chain uses TRBV29-1 with TRBJ2-5; the match to TRBD1 covers 8 bases. The CDR3 has 15 amino acids. Germline V gene lookup returns CDR1 SQVTM and CDR2 ANQGSEA. Unmatched junction bases numbered 12, after V lost 6 bases and J lost 3 bases. The CDR3 protein is CSVLGQGRKEETQYF. The CDR3, as DNA: TGCAGCGTCTTAGGACAGGGACGAAAGGAAGAGACCCAGTACTTC.

This clone was picked up a small number of times. This chain joins TRBV4-3 and TRBJ1-1; the D gene is possibly TRBD1 (5 bases). This CDR3 is built from 15 residues. CDR1 and CDR2 (germline): LGHNA, YSLEER. The V end was cut by 0 bases, the J end by 3 bases, with 11 bases between. CDR3 in DNA: TGCGCCAGCAGCCAAGAGGGGGGTATTTACACTGAAGCTTTCTTT. Its protein is CASSQEGGIYTEAFF.

This chain connects TRBV4-1 to TRBJ2-5; maybe TRBD1 (5 bases). The CDR3 spans 14 residues. The germline V gene encodes CDR1 MGHRA and CDR2 YSYEKL. V was pared by 1 base and J by 0 bases, with 6 bases between. Here the CDR3 reads CASSQVGDQETQYF. CDR3 nucleotides: TGCGCCAGCAGCCAAGTAGGGGACCAAGAGACCCAGTACTTC.

The table lists this clone with a few counts. The V gene is TRBV11-2, the J gene TRBJ2-3; the match to TRBD1 covers 8 bases. Germline V lookup: CDR1 SGHAT, CDR2 FQNNGV. V lost 5 bases and J lost 6; bases outside the gene matches: 13. The CDR3 sequence is 16 residues long. Written as DNA, the CDR3 is TGTGCCAGCAGCGGACACTCCGGGACAGGAGTCGATACGCAGTATTTT. This sequence encodes CASSGHSGTGVDTQYF.

J is TRBJ2-1 and V is TRBV18, with 9 bases aligning to TRBD2. The CDR3 consists of 17 residues. The V gene end was trimmed by 3 bases and the J gene end by 3 bases; junction bases not matched to a gene: 9. Germline CDR1 is KGHSH and CDR2 is LQKENI. In DNA, the CDR3 is TGTGCCAGCTCACCGATTCTCATTAGCGGGGGCTACAATGAGCAGTTCTTC. Translated, it gives CASSPILISGGYNEQFF.

V is TRBV30 and J is TRBJ2-7; TRBD2 might be the D (5 bases). The V end lost 0 bases, the J end lost 4 bases, and 10 bases lay between the germline ends. The CDR3 runs to 13 residues. Germline-derived CDR1 and CDR2 are GTSNPN and SVGIG (reference sequence). The DNA of the CDR3 is TGTGCCTGGAGTGTCCAGCGGTCGTACGAGCAGTACTTC. Its protein is CAWSVQRSYEQYF.

V usage is TRBV4-2 and J usage is TRBJ1-1; D ambiguous. The CDR3 is 16 amino acids. V was shortened by 0 bases and J by 0 bases, with 11 bases between the two germline ends. Germline CDR1 is LGHNA and CDR2 is YNFKEQ. CDR3 protein: CASSQEWRVMNTEAFF. The DNA for the CDR3 is TGTGCCAGCAGCCAAGAATGGAGAGTCATGAACACTGAAGCTTTCTTT.

This chain joins TRBV5-1 and TRBJ2-1; TRBD2 matches 13 bases. CDR1 SGHRS and CDR2 YFSETQ come from the germline V gene. This CDR3 comprises 17 residues. V dropped 0 bases and J dropped 2; count of bases not matched to a gene: 2. The CDR3 loop is CASSLATSGRAYNEQFF. In DNA form, the CDR3 reads TGCGCCAGCAGCTTGGCTACTAGCGGGAGGGCCTACAATGAGCAGTTCTTC. Full variable domain (rest looked up from reference TRBV5-1 and TRBJ2-1): KAGVTQTPRYLIKTRGQQVTLSCSPISGHRSVSWYQQTPGQGLQFLFEYFSETQRNKGNFPGRFSGRQFSNSRSEMNVSTLELGDSALYLCASSLATSGRAYNEQFFGPGTRLTVL.

This clone has only a few counts. V gene TRBV29-1 combines with J gene TRBJ2-6; D is unclear. The CDR3 is made up of 14 amino acids. Germline CDR1 and CDR2: SQVTM and ANQGSEA. Trimming took off 4 bases at V and 2 bases at J, with 9 bases between the two ends. DNA for the CDR3: TGCAGCGTTGTAGGCGAGGCTGGGGCCAACGTCCTGACTTTC. This sequence encodes CSVVGEAGANVLTF.

Written as DNA, the CDR3 is TGTGCCAGCAGACCTAGCGGGAGAAGGTCCTACGAGCAGTACTTC. Translating gives CASRPSGRRSYEQYF. V gene TRBV6-5 combines with J gene TRBJ2-7, with 10 nucleotides matching TRBD2. The CDR3 is 15 amino acids. Trimming removed 6 bases from V and 1 base from J; junction bases left unmatched: 6. Germline V lookup: CDR1 MNHEY, CDR2 SVGAGI.

Concerning this clone: One junction end does not reproduce the germline sequence, and a read error may be involved. In the same sample, other DNA sequences code for this CDR3. V and J are TRBV5-4 and TRBJ2-7, with 10 bases aligning to TRBD1. CDR1 and CDR2 (germline): SGHNT, YYREEE (reference sequence). The CDR3 spans 15 residues. The DNA for the CDR3 is TGTGCCAGTAGCTCACCGGGACAGGGGTTCTACGAGCAGTACTTC. Translated: CASSSPGQGFYEQYF.

The J gene is TRBJ1-2, the V gene TRBV30; 7 bases align to TRBD1. This CDR3 has 12 amino acids. V shed 5 bases, J shed 6 bases, and the junction held 6 bases outside the gene matches. Germline V CDR1 and CDR2: GTSNPN, SVGIG (reference sequence). CDR3 in amino acids: CAWATGPHGYTF. In nucleotides, the CDR3 is TGTGCCTGGGCGACAGGGCCCCATGGCTACACCTTC.

The rearrangement uses TRBV7-2 and TRBJ2-7, with a tentative D call TRBD2 (5 bases). The CDR3 extends over 14 amino acids. Germline assignment: CDR1 SGHTA and CDR2 FQGNSA. V was pared by 2 bases and J by 2 bases, with 10 bases between. The CDR3 spells CASSLRGLAYEQYF. CDR3 in DNA: TGTGCCAGCAGCTTACGTGGACTGGCCTACGAGCAGTACTTC.

This clone was seen just once. J is TRBJ2-7 and V is TRBV19; 8 positions agree with TRBD2. This CDR3 has 15 residues. Germline assignment: CDR1 LNHDA and CDR2 SQIVND (reference sequence). The V gene end was trimmed by 3 bases and the J gene end by 7 bases; junction bases not matched to a gene: 11. CDR3 in amino acids: CASSMGLGLSREQYF. CDR3 bases: TGTGCCAGTAGTATGGGACTAGGCCTATCTAGGGAGCAGTACTTC.

This chain links TRBV5-5 with TRBJ1-4; no clear D gene. Germline V gene data show CDR1 as SGHKS and CDR2 as YYEKEE (reference sequence). CDR3 length equals 17 residues. The ends were cut back, 2 bases at V and 6 bases at J, with 20 bases in the middle. CDR3 amino acids: CASSFLPAEASDEKLFF. As DNA, the CDR3 is TGTGCCAGCAGCTTCCTCCCCGCGGAGGCCTCGGATGAAAAACTGTTTTTT.

With regard to this clone: A junction end diverges from the germline sequence, so it may reflect a read error. V usage is TRBV6-1 and J usage is TRBJ1-3; 8 nucleotides align to TRBD1. Germline CDR1 is MNHNS and CDR2 is SASEGT. CDR3 size: 12 residues. This chain's CDR3 is CASSEPGTGVDF. The CDR3 bases are TGTGCCAGCAGTGAACCCGGGACAGGAGTAGATTTT.

The rearrangement uses TRBV10-3 and TRBJ2-2; tentatively, D is TRBD1 (5 bases). V lost 5 bases to trimming and J lost 3 bases, with 7 bases between them. Per germline, CDR1 ENHRY and CDR2 SYGVKD. The CDR3 runs to 13 residues. The CDR3 coding sequence is TGTGCCATCAGTCAGGGATACACCGGGGAGCTGTTTTTT. Translating gives CAISQGYTGELFF.

CDR3 amino acids: CASSRGIGELFF. The CDR3 region has the DNA TGTGCCAGCAGCCGAGGGATAGGGGAGCTGTTTTTT. The chain joins TRBV14 to TRBJ2-2, with D possibly being TRBD2 (5 bases). Germline assignment: CDR1 SGHDN and CDR2 FVKESK. Trimming shortened V by 4 bases and J by 8 bases, and 8 bases separated the two germline ends. This CDR3 comprises 12 residues.

V is TRBV5-4 and J is TRBJ2-5; the match to TRBD2 covers 8 bases. The germline V gene encodes CDR1 SGHNT and CDR2 YYREEE (reference sequence). Losses at the gene ends were 2 bases for V and 4 bases for J; bases not matched to a gene: 4. The length of the CDR3 is 14 residues. The CDR3 DNA reads TGTGCCAGCAGCTTACGGGAGGGGGTAGAGACCCAGTACTTC. This codes for CASSLREGVETQYF.

The J gene is TRBJ2-1, the V gene TRBV2; D gene uncertain. The CDR3 spans 10 residues. Trimming stripped 9 bases from V and 7 bases from J, with 7 bases between. The V gene's germline CDR1 is SNHLY and CDR2 FYNNEI. In nucleotides, the CDR3 is TGTGCCAGTGGTGCGAATGAGCAGTTCTTC. It codes for CASGANEQFF. Full variable domain (remainder filled in from reference TRBV2 and TRBJ2-1): EPEVTQTPSHQVTQMGQEVILRCVPISNHLYFYWYRQILGQKVEFLVSFYNNEISEKSEIFDDQFSVERPDGSNFTLKIRSTKLEDSAMYFCASGANEQFFGPGTRLTVL.

This clone has a handful of counts. The V call is TRBV6-6, the J call TRBJ2-5, with a weak D call TRBD1 (5 bases). The V end lost 4 bases, the J end lost 2 bases, and 14 bases lay between the germline ends. Germline V lookup: CDR1 MNHNY, CDR2 SVGAGI (reference sequence). The CDR3 consists of 15 residues. Here the CDR3 reads CASSSQGHPQETQYF. CDR3 DNA: TGTGCCAGCAGTTCGCAAGGACACCCACAAGAGACCCAGTACTTC.

The genes are TRBV4-3 and TRBJ2-7; TRBD1 agrees at 9 bases. J lost 7 bases, V lost 0 bases, and 10 bases had no gene match. The CDR3 extends over 16 amino acids. Per the germline V gene, CDR1 is LGHNA and CDR2 is YSLEER. The CDR3 DNA follows: TGCGCCAGCAGCCAAGAGTACAACAGGGGGCCCATGGAGCAGTACTTC. Translation: CASSQEYNRGPMEQYF.

DNA of the CDR3: TGCAGCGCCAACGGGCAGGGGAGGGGTTATGGCTACACCTTC. It yields the protein CSANGQGRGYGYTF. The J gene is TRBJ1-2, the V gene TRBV29-1, with D possibly TRBD1 on 6 matching bases. V was trimmed by 7 bases and J by 5 bases, leaving 20 bases between them. The germline CDR1 and CDR2 sequences are SQVTM and ANQGSEA. The CDR3 runs to 14 residues.

The chain combines TRBV7-2 with TRBJ2-3; D gene unclear. This CDR3 has 15 residues. Trimming shortened V by 2 bases and J by 4 bases, and 13 bases separated the two germline ends. CDR1 is SGHTA and CDR2 is FQGNSA in the germline V gene. This CDR3 reads CASSLQSSVADTQYF. DNA of the CDR3: TGTGCCAGCAGCTTACAATCCAGTGTGGCAGATACGCAGTATTTT.

This chain uses TRBV27 with TRBJ2-7; 10 bases align to TRBD2. This CDR3 is built from 11 residues. The germline CDR1 and CDR2 sequences are MNHEY and SMNVEV (reference sequence). The V gene end was trimmed by 5 bases and the J gene end by 12 bases; junction bases not matched to a gene: 4. The CDR3 DNA reads as TGTGCCAGCAGTCCGACTAGCGGGTCGTACTTC. It encodes CASSPTSGSYF.

This clone was seen a single time. This chain connects TRBV29-1 to TRBJ2-7; 10 bases agree with TRBD2. Germline-derived CDR1 and CDR2 are SQVTM and ANQGSEA. Trimming removed 7 bases from V and 0 bases from J; junction bases left unmatched: 9. The CDR3 extends over 15 amino acids. The CDR3 region has the DNA TGCAGCGCCATATCCGGGACTAGCGTCTCCTACGAGCAGTACTTC. Translation: CSAISGTSVSYEQYF.

This chain uses TRBV7-2 with TRBJ2-1, with 8 bases identical to TRBD2. Trimming took 5 bases from V and 6 from J; bases not matched to a gene: 9. Per germline, CDR1 SGHTA and CDR2 FQGNSA. This CDR3 comprises 15 residues. Here the CDR3 DNA reads TGTGCCAGCAGCCAGCCGGGACTAGTGGGCAATGAGCAGTTCTTC. This encodes CASSQPGLVGNEQFF.

This clone came up a few times. The genes are TRBV9 and TRBJ2-1; 8 nucleotides align to TRBD2. V lost 2 bases and J lost 5; bases outside the gene matches: 0. The CDR3 has 13 residues. Germline V CDR1 and CDR2: SGDLS, YYNGEE. The CDR3: CASSVRGDNEQFF. In nucleotides, the CDR3 is TGTGCCAGCAGCGTGCGGGGGGACAATGAGCAGTTCTTC.